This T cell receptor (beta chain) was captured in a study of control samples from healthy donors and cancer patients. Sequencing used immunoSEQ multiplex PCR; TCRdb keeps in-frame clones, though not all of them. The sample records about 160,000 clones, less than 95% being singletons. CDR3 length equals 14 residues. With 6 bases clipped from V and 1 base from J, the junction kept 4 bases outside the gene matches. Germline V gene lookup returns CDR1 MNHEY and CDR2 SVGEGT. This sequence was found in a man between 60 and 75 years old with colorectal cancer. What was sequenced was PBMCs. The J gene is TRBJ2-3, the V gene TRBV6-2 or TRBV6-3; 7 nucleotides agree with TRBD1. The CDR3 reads CASSWTGRTDTQYF. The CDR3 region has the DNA TGTGCCAGCAGCTGGACAGGCCGCACAGATACGCAGTATTTT.